The 16 T cell receptor beta chains presented below share a single source sample, sequenced in a study of cytomegalovirus exposure and HLA in healthy donors. The PCR employed 60 Vbeta primers together with 13 Jbeta primers. Assay: immunoSEQ multiplex PCR; the TCRdb copy retains only in-frame clones and omits some. The table has 87,000 or so clones, under 9% seen once. Sequencing was done on a sample of PBMCs. These receptors were taken from a man in his forties or fifties in good health and CMV-seronegative.

The chain carries TRBV7-2 and TRBJ2-1; TRBD2 agrees at 8 bases. The germline V gene encodes CDR1 SGHTA and CDR2 FQGNSA. The CDR3 consists of 16 residues. After removal of 4 bases from V and 5 bases from J, the junction contained 10 bases not matched to a gene. DNA of the CDR3: TGTGCCAGCAGCTCTCAGGGCGGGAGGAACCACAATGAGCAGTTCTTC. Protein product: CASSSQGGRNHNEQFF.

V gene TRBV7-9 combines with J gene TRBJ2-7; 8 nucleotides agree with TRBD2. The CDR3 is 14 amino acids. J gave up 3 bases and V 5 bases, and 6 bases lay outside the gene matches. Per germline, CDR1 SEHNR and CDR2 FQNEAQ (reference sequence). In DNA form, the CDR3 reads TGTGCCAGCAGCCCCCTTGGGACTAGCTACGAGCAGTACTTC. Translated: CASSPLGTSYEQYF. The full variable domain, completed using reference TRBV7-9 and TRBJ2-7, is DTGVSQNPRHKITKRGQNVTFRCDPISEHNRLYWYRQTLGQGPEFLTYFQNEAQLEKSRLLSDRFSAERPKGSFSTLEIQRTEQGDSAMYLCASSPLGTSYEQYFGPGTRLTVT.

For the CDR3, the DNA is TGTGCCAGCTCACTCAGCGGGGGGCGCACAGATACGCAGTATTTT. Its protein product is CASSLSGGRTDTQYF. This chain joins TRBV18 and TRBJ2-3; 9 bases match TRBD2. The CDR3 loop spans 15 amino acids. Germline V lookup: CDR1 KGHSH, CDR2 LQKENI. Trimming took 4 bases from V and 1 from J; bases not matched to a gene: 3.

V and J are TRBV19 and TRBJ2-3; 8 positions match TRBD2. V lost 3 bases to trimming and J lost 0 bases; unmatched junction nucleotides: 11. This CDR3 has 18 residues. CDR1 is LNHDA and CDR2 is SQIVND in the germline V gene (reference sequence). The CDR3: CASSIQVAGRHSTDTQYF. In nucleotides, the CDR3 is TGTGCCAGTAGTATTCAGGTAGCGGGGCGACATAGCACAGATACGCAGTATTTT.

The CDR3 DNA sequence: TGTGCCAAAAAGGGTTGGAGGAGGACAGGGCAGTACGAGCAGTACTTC. Encoded protein: CAKKGWRRTGQYEQYF. The J gene is TRBJ2-7, the V gene TRBV19, with TRBD1 matching 8 bases. V lost 10 bases and J lost 4; bases outside the gene matches: 18. CDR3 length: 16 amino acids. Per the germline V gene, CDR1 is LNHDA and CDR2 is SQIVND (reference sequence).

This CDR3 reads CASSLQGVNNSPLHF. CDR3 nucleotides: TGTGCCAGCAGTTTACAGGGCGTCAATAATTCACCCCTCCACTTT. This rearrangement joins TRBV6-6 to TRBJ1-6; tentatively, D is TRBD1 (6 bases). Per germline, CDR1 MNHNY and CDR2 SVGAGI (reference sequence). This CDR3 contains 15 residues. V lost 4 bases and J lost 5, with 12 bases in between.

V gene TRBV6-6 combines with J gene TRBJ2-7, with a weak D call TRBD1 (6 bases). Trimming shortened V by 6 bases and J by 4 bases, and 19 bases separated the two germline ends. This CDR3 has 15 residues. CDR1 is MNHNY, CDR2 SVGAGI, per germline (reference sequence). CDR3 residues: CASSRDNPGPYEQYF. CDR3 bases: TGTGCCAGCAGCCGGGACAACCCAGGCCCTTACGAGCAGTACTTC.

The rearrangement joins TRBV27 to TRBJ2-4, with D perhaps matching TRBD1 (6 bases). This CDR3 has 15 amino acids. V dropped 5 bases and J dropped 0 bases, with 11 bases sitting between them. CDR1 and CDR2 (germline): MNHEY, SMNVEV (reference sequence). CDR3 sequence reads: CASSQNRVAKNIQYF. The CDR3 coding sequence is TGTGCCAGCAGTCAAAACAGGGTAGCCAAAAACATTCAGTACTTC.

This clone occurred a few times. The rearrangement uses TRBV7-9 and TRBJ2-7, with 9 bases aligning to TRBD1. The CDR3 consists of 15 residues. Germline loops: CDR1 SEHNR, CDR2 FQNEAQ (reference sequence). Trimming at V came to 5 bases and at J to 3 bases, leaving 8 bases not matched to a gene. In DNA form, the CDR3 reads TGTGCCAGCAGCCAGGACAGGGGTCTTGTCTACGAGCAGTACTTC. Translation gives CASSQDRGLVYEQYF.

Worth noting for this clone: The junction departs from the called germline gene at one end, perhaps through a read error. Other nucleotide sequences in the sample specify the same CDR3. The V gene is TRBV27, the J gene TRBJ1-6, with D possibly matching TRBD1 (5 bases). The CDR3 extends over 14 amino acids. The germline V gene encodes CDR1 MNHEY and CDR2 SMNVEV (reference sequence). This CDR3 is CASSFHRKNSPLHF. As DNA, the CDR3 is TGTGCCAGCAGTTTCCACAGGAAGAATTCCCCCCTCCACTTT.

V and J are TRBV6-4 and TRBJ2-3, with 8 bases that match TRBD2. This CDR3 contains 15 residues. CDR1 is MRHNA and CDR2 is SNTAGT in the germline V gene. Trimming took 3 bases from V and 1 from J; bases not matched to a gene: 3. The CDR3 DNA reads as TGTGCCAGCAGTGAGTCAGCGGGGGGCACAGATACGCAGTATTTT. As protein: CASSESAGGTDTQYF.

A remark on this clone: A read error may account for a junction end that differs from germline. The CDR3 loop reads CASSQGLTNEQFF. CDR3 bases: TGTGCTAGCAGTCAGGGGCTAACCAATGAGCAGTTCTTC. This chain uses TRBV7-7 with TRBJ2-1; D may be TRBD1 (6 bases). The CDR3 consists of 13 residues. In germline, CDR1 is SSHAT, CDR2 FNYEAQ (reference sequence).

This clone has only a few counts. CDR3 amino acids: CASSGANTGELFF. CDR3 DNA sequence: TGTGCCTCGTCAGGGGCCAACACCGGGGAGCTGTTTTTT. The gene calls are TRBV7-9 and TRBJ2-2; the D gene is possibly TRBD1 (6 bases). The ends were cut back, 11 bases at V and 2 bases at J, with 12 bases in the middle. The CDR3 runs 13 residues. The V gene's germline CDR1 is SEHNR and CDR2 FQNEAQ (reference sequence).

The CDR3 loop is CASSPPAGGSYEQYF. CDR3 nucleotides: TGTGCCAGCTCACCCCCGGCAGGGGGGTCCTACGAGCAGTACTTC. The chain couples TRBV18 to TRBJ2-7; tentatively, D is TRBD1 (7 bases). Germline loops: CDR1 KGHSH, CDR2 LQKENI. V was trimmed by 3 bases and J by 1 base, leaving 13 bases between them. The CDR3 totals 15 residues.

This clone was picked up a small number of times. V usage is TRBV30 and J usage is TRBJ1-4, with 8 nucleotides matching TRBD1. The CDR3 length is 16 residues. Germline-derived CDR1 and CDR2 are GTSNPN and SVGIG (reference sequence). The V and J ends lost 0 bases and 10 bases, in that order; junction bases with no gene match: 13. CDR3 bases: TGTGCCTGGAGTGTAGGGGGGGCCAGGGGGCGAGGAAAACTGTTTTTT. It yields the protein CAWSVGGARGRGKLFF.

A note on this clone: The junction departs from germline at one end; a sequencing error may be responsible. The gene calls are TRBV30 and TRBJ1-2; D remains ambiguous. CDR1 is GTSNPN and CDR2 is SVGIG in the germline V gene (reference sequence). The CDR3 sequence is 13 residues long. The CDR3 sequence: CAWSVRRNYGYAF. CDR3 DNA: TGTGCCTGGAGTGTACGACGGAACTATGGCTACGCCTTC.